The clone carrying this T cell receptor beta chain was seen more than once but under ten times. The antigen is undetermined. A second PCR, run for 7 to 11 cycles, used a sample-barcoded 5' primer plus a J-beta primer mix. TCRdb reprocessed the 5' RACE reads with MiXCR, giving one entry per CDR3 protein. Counted here are 660,000 or so distinct CDR3 sequences, around three fifths occurring once; the ten biggest clones make up over 30%. V gave up 3 bases and J gave up 4 bases, with 10 bases separating them. In germline, CDR1 is MNHEY, CDR2 SVGEGT. The CDR3 length is 13 residues. These data are taken from a study of blood T cells in healthy people across ages. General observations from the study: Unsorted PBMCs prevented conclusive naive versus antigen-experienced comparison. Percentage of naive T cells showed a strong correlation with TCR beta diversity.

This chain joins TRBV6-2 or TRBV6-3 and TRBJ2-7, with a possible D match to TRBD2 (6 bases). This TCR was recovered from a man in his 60s in good health. The specimen sequenced was blood. The CDR3 DNA reads TGTGCCAGCAGTTATTCGGGACTTTACGAGCAGTACTTC. This codes for CASSYSGLYEQYF.